The rows below give T cell receptor beta chains drawn from one sample of a study of cytomegalovirus exposure and HLA in healthy donors. Using immunoSEQ multiplex PCR, the repertoire was profiled, and TCRdb retains in-frame clones only, with some absent. The sample records roughly 120,000 clones, 88% being singletons. Sequencing was performed on PBMCs. These receptors came from a woman aged 18 to 35 in good health and CMV-seronegative. Each CDR3 is given with its conserved first and last residue. Each record gives: D gene, J gene, clone size, V gene, CDR3 length, CDR3 protein, CDR3 DNA. A D gene is named only where the DNA matches it firmly. Expanded clones are given a class, and other clones once, few, many or no size at all.

D: NA
J: TRBJ2-7
size: NA
V: TRBV9
length: 14
CDR3: CASSATGSSYEQYF
DNA: TGTGCCAGCAGCGCAACAGGGAGCTCCTACGAGCAGTACTTC

D: NA
J: TRBJ1-1
size: NA
V: TRBV7-6
length: 14
CDR3: CASSLNTGNTEAFF
DNA: TGTGCCAGCAGTTTAAATACAGGGAACACTGAAGCTTTCTTT

D: NA
J: TRBJ2-3
size: NA
V: TRBV29-1
length: 13
CDR3: CSVETVSTDTQYF
DNA: TGCAGCGTTGAGACAGTTAGCACAGATACGCAGTATTTT

D: NA
J: TRBJ1-1
size: NA
V: TRBV19
length: 11
CDR3: CASSIGPEAFF
DNA: TGTGCCAGTAGTATAGGGCCTGAAGCTTTCTTT

D: TRBD2
J: TRBJ2-1
size: NA
V: TRBV7-2
length: 16
CDR3: CASSSNTGSGSRKQFF
DNA: TGTGCCAGCAGCTCTAATACCGGGAGCGGGAGTAGGAAGCAGTTCTTC

D: NA
J: TRBJ2-2
size: NA
V: TRBV9
length: 12
CDR3: CASSGRVGELFF
DNA: TGTGCCAGCAGCGGGAGGGTCGGGGAGCTGTTTTTT

D: TRBD2
J: TRBJ2-5
size: NA
V: TRBV5-1
length: 20
CDR3: CASSPRPVASGGASWETQYF
DNA: TGCGCCAGCAGCCCGAGACCCGTCGCTAGCGGGGGGGCCTCATGGGAGACCCAGTACTTC

D: NA
J: TRBJ2-1
size: NA
V: TRBV18
length: 16
CDR3: CASSPGDSLTYNEQFF
DNA: TGTGCCAGCTCACCCGGGGACTCATTGACGTACAATGAGCAGTTCTTC

D: NA
J: TRBJ2-7
size: NA
V: TRBV9
length: 14
CDR3: CASSVAVAGLEQYF
DNA: TGTGCCAGCAGCGTAGCTGTGGCGGGCCTCGAGCAGTACTTC

D: TRBD2
J: TRBJ2-7
size: few
V: TRBV4-3
length: 16
CDR3: CASSQTSGSLSYEQYF
DNA: TGCGCCAGCAGCCAAACTAGCGGGAGCCTCTCCTACGAGCAGTACTTC

D: TRBD2
J: TRBJ2-1
size: once
V: TRBV5-6
length: 14
CDR3: CASSAGLAGGEQFF
DNA: TGTGCCAGCAGCGCGGGACTAGCGGGGGGTGAGCAGTTCTTC

D: NA
J: TRBJ1-3
size: NA
V: TRBV6-6
length: 15
CDR3: CASRPMGASGNTIYF
DNA: TGTGCCAGCAGACCAATGGGGGCCTCTGGAAACACCATATATTTT

D: TRBD1
J: TRBJ1-2
size: NA
V: TRBV9
length: 14
CDR3: CASSPGQGNYGYTF
DNA: TGTGCCAGCAGCCCGGGACAGGGTAACTATGGCTACACCTTC

D: TRBD1
J: TRBJ1-3
size: NA
V: TRBV2
length: 17
CDR3: CASSPLGTGASGNTIYF
DNA: TGTGCCAGCAGCCCCTTGGGGACAGGGGCCTCTGGAAACACCATATATTTT

D: TRBD1
J: TRBJ2-7
size: few
V: TRBV5-6
length: 12
CDR3: CASSWDSYEQYF
DNA: TGTGCCAGCAGCTGGGACAGCTACGAGCAGTACTTC

D: TRBD1
J: TRBJ2-7
size: NA
V: TRBV2
length: 12
CDR3: CASSRQGYEQYF
DNA: TGTGCCAGCAGTCGACAGGGTTACGAGCAGTACTTC

D: NA
J: TRBJ2-7
size: NA
V: TRBV30
length: 10
CDR3: CAWGRYEQYF
DNA: TGTGCCTGGGGTAGATACGAGCAGTACTTC

D: TRBD2
J: TRBJ2-1
size: NA
V: TRBV7-9
length: 14
CDR3: CASSRGLAGGKQFF
DNA: TGTGCCAGCAGCAGGGGACTAGCGGGGGGTAAGCAGTTCTTC

D: TRBD1
J: TRBJ2-6
size: NA
V: TRBV13
length: 16
CDR3: CASRPSGGLWANVLTF
DNA: TGTGCCAGCAGGCCGTCAGGGGGCTTGTGGGCCAACGTCCTGACTTTC

D: TRBD2
J: TRBJ2-5
size: NA
V: TRBV4-1
length: 18
CDR3: CASSQVSGGDALKETQYF
DNA: TGCGCCAGCAGCCAAGTTAGCGGGGGGGATGCCTTGAAAGAGACCCAGTACTTC

D: TRBD1
J: TRBJ2-2
size: NA
V: TRBV7-6
length: 18
CDR3: CASSPRTRDRGPTGELFF
DNA: TGTGCCAGCAGCCCAAGGACCCGGGACAGGGGGCCCACCGGGGAGCTGTTTTTT

D: TRBD2
J: TRBJ2-6
size: few
V: TRBV28
length: 18
CDR3: CASSLSSGRRSGANVLTF
DNA: TGTGCCAGCAGTTTATCCAGCGGGAGGCGCTCTGGGGCCAACGTCCTGACTTTC

D: TRBD2
J: TRBJ2-4
size: NA
V: TRBV5-4
length: 14
CDR3: CASSPGGVKNIQYF
DNA: TGTGCCAGCAGCCCCGGGGGGGTCAAAAACATTCAGTACTTC